This entry concerns a single T cell receptor (beta chain). The antigen is not known. This record belongs to a study of CD8 T cells in ankylosing spondylitis. Findings and limits, study-wide: Earlier studies detected some motif variants in reactive arthritis synovial fluid and blood. A TCR beta motif made of 7 to 9 highly homologous variants seemed typical of ankylosing spondylitis blood.

J lost 3 bases, V lost 3 bases, and 4 bases had no gene match. This CDR3 comprises 16 residues. Libraries for TCR beta were made by quantitative 5'-RACE with molecular barcodes. TCRdb called the 5' RACE reads again in MiXCR, with one record for every CDR3 protein. The sample shows 350,000 to 450,000 distinct CDR3 sequences, about 20% of them seen only once. The origin of this receptor is a male donor with ankylosing spondylitis or in good health (not recorded which). Sequences were obtained from blood, either unsorted or a sorted T cell fraction (not recorded which). The J gene is TRBJ2-5, the V gene TRBV12-3 or TRBV12-4, with 13 bases aligning to TRBD2. CDR3 protein: CASSFGLAGAEETQYF. CDR3 in DNA: TGTGCCAGCAGTTTCGGACTAGCGGGGGCCGAAGAGACCCAGTACTTC.